This is a list of T cell receptor beta chains from one sample in a study of cytomegalovirus exposure and HLA in healthy donors. The repertoire was sequenced with immunoSEQ multiplex PCR; TCRdb's copy has only in-frame clones and lacks some. The listing contains 95,000 to 150,000 clones. The sequencing sample was made of PBMCs. These TCRs come from a man between 18 and 29 years old in good health and CMV-seronegative. The CDR3 runs from the conserved cysteine through the conserved F or W. The D gene is left open where the match is weak.

D gene	V gene	J gene	CDR3 protein	CDR3 DNA
TRBD2	TRBV28	TRBJ2-3	CASSLAGVDTQYF	TGTGCCAGCAGTTTAGCGGGAGTTGATACGCAGTATTTT
TRBD2	TRBV9	TRBJ2-1	CASSVEGLAGDEQFF	TGTGCCAGCAGCGTAGAAGGACTAGCGGGAGATGAGCAGTTCTTC
NA	TRBV5-6	TRBJ1-2	CASSRDYYGYTF	TGTGCCAGCAGCAGAGACTACTATGGCTACACCTTC
TRBD1	TRBV10-3	TRBJ1-5	CAISESGDSNQPQHF	TGTGCCATCAGTGAGTCAGGGGACAGTAATCAGCCCCAGCATTTT
NA	TRBV11-2	TRBJ1-3	CASSLGVSGNTIYF	TGTGCCAGCAGCTTGGGCGTCTCTGGAAACACCATATATTTT
TRBD2	TRBV5-1	TRBJ2-1	CASSFGLAGGTPYNEQFF	TGCGCCAGCAGCTTCGGACTAGCGGGGGGAACCCCCTACAATGAGCAGTTCTTC
NA	TRBV27	TRBJ1-1	CASRWAMNTEAFF	TGTGCCAGCAGATGGGCTATGAACACTGAAGCTTTCTTT
TRBD1	TRBV28	TRBJ1-5	CASRTVRTGNSQPQHF	TGTGCCAGCAGGACTGTTAGGACAGGGAACAGTCAGCCCCAGCATTTT
TRBD1	TRBV19	TRBJ1-2	CASSIDLRQGHGYTF	TGTGCCAGTAGTATAGATCTTCGACAGGGACATGGCTACACCTTC
NA	TRBV12-2	TRBJ2-5	CASRLAIKSGTRETQYF	TGTGCAAGTCGCTTAGCGATAAAAAGCGGAACTAGAGAGACCCAGTACTTC
NA	TRBV28	TRBJ1-1	CASSSIQNTEAFF	TGTGCCAGCAGTTCTATTCAGAACACTGAAGCTTTCTTT
NA	TRBV5-1	TRBJ2-2	CASSLAPGVDTGELFF	TGCGCCAGCAGCTTGGCTCCGGGGGTTGACACCGGGGAGCTGTTTTTT
NA	TRBV6-1	TRBJ2-7	CASSERSRWQYF	TGTGCCAGCAGTGAAAGATCGAGGTGGCAGTACTTC
NA	TRBV7-9	TRBJ1-2	CASSLEQPTNYGYTF	TGTGCCAGCAGCTTAGAACAGCCAACTAACTATGGCTACACCTTC
NA	TRBV7-2	TRBJ1-1	CASSSGTEAFF	TGTGCCAGCAGCTCCGGGACAGAAGCTTTCTTT
TRBD1	TRBV7-9	TRBJ2-2	CASRGQGGGAGELFF	TGTGCCAGCAGAGGACAGGGTGGAGGGGCCGGGGAGCTGTTTTTT
NA	TRBV7-9	TRBJ1-6	CASSLGSSAPLHF	TGTGCCAGCAGCTTAGGGTCGTCGGCACCCCTCCACTTT
TRBD2	TRBV5-1	TRBJ2-3	CASTGGAGPDTQYF	TGCGCCAGCACCGGGGGGGCCGGGCCAGATACGCAGTATTTT
TRBD2	TRBV9	TRBJ2-5	CASSGSGSLETQYF	TGTGCCAGCAGCGGAAGCGGGAGTCTCGAGACCCAGTACTTC
TRBD2	TRBV6-5	TRBJ2-5	CASSYWASGGETQYF	TGTGCCAGCAGTTACTGGGCTAGCGGGGGGGAGACCCAGTACTTC
TRBD2	TRBV9	TRBJ2-1	CASSFRQREWGEQFF	TGTGCCAGCAGCTTCCGGCAGCGGGAATGGGGTGAGCAGTTCTTC
TRBD1	TRBV18	TRBJ1-4	CASSPPGTGEGGKLFF	TGTGCCAGCTCACCACCCGGGACAGGGGAAGGAGGAAAACTGTTTTTT
NA	TRBV28	TRBJ1-4	CAIEQGEKLFF	TGTGCCATCGAGCAGGGTGAAAAACTGTTTTTT